A single sample gave rise to the 18 T cell receptor beta chains below, sequenced in a study of blood T cell repertoires in COVID-19. Using immunoSEQ multiplex PCR, the repertoire was profiled, and TCRdb retains in-frame clones only, with some absent. The sample lists 250,000 to 300,000 clones; 86% were seen once. Sample: peripheral blood. The receptors here all came from a man aged 18 to 29 with active or convalescent COVID-19.

The chain's CDR3 is CASSTGQGGRPQHF. The CDR3 DNA reads TGTGCCAGCAGCACGGGACAGGGTGGCCGGCCCCAGCATTTT. The chain uses TRBV28 and TRBJ1-5; 9 nucleotides match TRBD1. This CDR3 is built from 14 residues. Trimming removed 6 bases from V and 9 bases from J; junction bases left unmatched: 9. Looked up from germline, CDR1 is MDHEN and CDR2 is SYDVKM.

The chain links TRBV7-9 to TRBJ2-3, with D tentatively TRBD1 (7 bases). CDR3 length: 15 amino acids. Germline CDR1 and CDR2: SEHNR and FQNEAQ (reference sequence). With 2 bases removed from V and 5 bases from J, the gap between germline ends came to 14 bases. CDR3 protein: CASSLNQGGIDTQYF. The CDR3 region has the DNA TGTGCCAGCAGCTTAAATCAGGGGGGCATAGATACGCAGTATTTT.

V is TRBV21-1 and J is TRBJ1-3; TRBD1, the table's D call, was not compared with the DNA. TRBV21-1 is an annotated pseudogene. The CDR3 sequence is 17 residues long. The CDR3 nucleotides are TGTGCCAGCAGCAGGAAATCCGCAGGGGAGTCTGGAAACACCATATATTTT. This translates into CASSRKSAGESGNTIYF.

This clone has just a few counts. The gene calls are TRBV5-6 and TRBJ1-1; 7 positions match TRBD1. The CDR3 has 12 residues. The trim removed 5 bases at V and 7 bases at J, leaving 5 bases unmatched. The germline gives CDR1 SGHDT, CDR2 YYEEEE. The CDR3 nucleotides read TGTGCCAGCAGTTTTGGGACAGATGAAGCTTTCTTT. Residues: CASSFGTDEAFF.

V gene TRBV7-9 combines with J gene TRBJ2-7, with TRBD2 matching 7 bases. V shed 5 bases and J 2 bases; nucleotides not matched to a gene: 12. The CDR3 spans 16 residues. Germline lookup yields CDR1 SEHNR and CDR2 FQNEAQ (reference sequence). CDR3 DNA: TGTGCCAGCAGCCCGCAGGATGGGCGGGGGACCTACGAGCAGTACTTC. Residues: CASSPQDGRGTYEQYF.

The chain couples TRBV2 to TRBJ1-5; D gene uncertain. Trimming pared 4 bases from V and 6 bases from J, leaving 7 bases between. The CDR3 runs 12 residues. CDR1 SNHLY and CDR2 FYNNEI come from the germline V gene. This chain's CDR3 is CASSGRGQPQHF. The CDR3 DNA reads as TGTGCCAGCAGTGGCCGGGGTCAGCCCCAGCATTTT.

This chain links TRBV21-1 with TRBJ2-1; TRBD1 was called by the table and not checked on the DNA. TRBV21-1 constitutes a pseudogene. The CDR3 loop spans 18 amino acids. CDR3 amino acids: CASPVSGQGARAYNEQFF. CDR3 DNA: TGTGCCAGCCCCGTGTCGGGACAGGGCGCAAGAGCCTACAATGAGCAGTTCTTC.

This clone came up a few times. The gene calls are TRBV7-2 and TRBJ1-5; tentatively, D is TRBD1 (6 bases). The length of the CDR3 is 13 residues. Germline CDR1 reads SGHTA; CDR2 reads FQGNSA. With 1 base removed from V and 7 bases from J, the gap between germline ends came to 8 bases. Here the CDR3 reads CASSLGGRQPQHF. The CDR3, as DNA: TGTGCCAGCAGCTTAGGGGGGCGGCAGCCCCAGCATTTT.

This clone was recorded once. This chain links TRBV12-3 or TRBV12-4 with TRBJ1-2, with D unresolved. The length of the CDR3 is 12 residues. The V end was cut by 11 bases, the J end by 1 base, with 11 bases between. The CDR3 bases are TGTGCCGGTACAGTTCGTAACTATGGCTACACCTTC. Its translation: CAGTVRNYGYTF.

The chain has TRBV9 and TRBJ2-7; 9 bases align to TRBD2. The CDR3 contains 16 residues. V lost 7 bases to trimming and J lost 3 bases; unmatched junction nucleotides: 14. Germline CDR1 is SGDLS and CDR2 is YYNGEE. The CDR3 protein is CASGMGLASPYYEQYF. DNA for the CDR3: TGTGCCAGCGGGATGGGACTAGCTAGCCCTTACTACGAGCAGTACTTC.

V and J are TRBV13 and TRBJ1-5; D unresolved. Germline V CDR1 and CDR2: PRHDT, FYEKMQ (reference sequence). V was pared by 7 bases and J by 7 bases, with 20 bases between. The CDR3 length is 15 residues. The CDR3 coding sequence is TGTGCCAGCAACGACCCCGGGGAAGGGTTACAGCCCCAGCATTTT. Its translation is CASNDPGEGLQPQHF.

The rearrangement joins TRBV28 to TRBJ1-5, with D hard to call. CDR3 size: 13 residues. The germline V gene has CDR1 MDHEN and CDR2 SYDVKM. V lost 3 bases, J lost 3 bases, and 6 bases lay in between. CDR3 sequence reads: CASSFGLNQPQHF. The CDR3 DNA follows: TGTGCCAGCAGTTTTGGCCTCAATCAGCCCCAGCATTTT. Supplemented by reference TRBV28 and TRBJ1-5, the full variable domain reads DVKVTQSSRYLVKRTGEKVFLECVQDMDHENMFWYRQDPGLGLRLIYFSYDVKMKEKGDIPEGYSVSREKKERFSLILESASTNQTSMYLCASSFGLNQPQHFGDGTRLSIL.

The chain joins TRBV5-5 to TRBJ1-2; a weak D match, TRBD1 (6 bases). The CDR3 runs to 13 residues. Germline assignment: CDR1 SGHKS and CDR2 YYEKEE (reference sequence). Trimming cost V 0 bases and J 6 bases, with 9 bases left between them. The CDR3 loop reads CASSLGPGDGYTF. In DNA form, the CDR3 reads TGTGCCAGCAGCTTGGGACCAGGGGATGGCTACACCTTC.

The rearrangement links TRBV7-7 to TRBJ2-3; D is unresolved. This CDR3 spans 12 amino acids. The V and J ends lost 5 bases and 6 bases respectively, with 9 bases between them. Germline lookup yields CDR1 SSHAT and CDR2 FNYEAQ (reference sequence). The CDR3 region is CASSPTGDTQYF. CDR3 nucleotide sequence: TGTGCCAGCAGCCCCACCGGGGATACGCAGTATTTT. The full variable domain, in which reference TRBV7-7 and TRBJ2-3 provide the parts outside the CDR3, is GAGVSQSPRYKVTKRGQDVTLRCDPISSHATLYWYQQALGQGPEFLTYFNYEAQPDKSGLPSDRFSAERPEGSISTLTIQRTEQRDSAMYRCASSPTGDTQYFGPGTRLTVL.

The CDR3 protein is CASSLALEGWSYGYTF. CDR3 nucleotide sequence: TGTGCCAGCAGCTTAGCGCTGGAGGGTTGGAGCTATGGCTACACCTTC. This chain joins TRBV7-2 and TRBJ1-2; D not resolved. Trimming cost V 0 bases and J 4 bases, with 15 bases left between them. Germline lookup yields CDR1 SGHTA and CDR2 FQGNSA. The CDR3 extends over 16 amino acids.

The gene calls are TRBV2 and TRBJ2-7; D may be TRBD2 (6 bases). The CDR3 spans 15 residues. The V gene's germline CDR1 is SNHLY and CDR2 FYNNEI. V lost 8 bases and J lost 3, with 20 bases in between. CDR3 sequence reads: CASATPGGLGYEQYF. CDR3 nucleotide sequence: TGTGCCAGCGCTACCCCCGGGGGTCTAGGCTACGAGCAGTACTTC.

The CDR3 loop reads CASALWEGTQYF. The CDR3 region has the DNA TGTGCCAGCGCTTTATGGGAGGGGACGCAGTATTTT. This sequence joins TRBV7-9 and TRBJ2-3, with TRBD2 matching over 7 bases. The J segment lost 9 bases and the V segment lost 8 bases, leaving 8 bases of the junction unmatched. This CDR3 comprises 12 residues. The germline V gene has CDR1 SEHNR and CDR2 FQNEAQ (reference sequence).

The rearrangement links TRBV27 to TRBJ2-2; D is possibly TRBD2 (5 bases). In germline, CDR1 is MNHEY, CDR2 SMNVEV (reference sequence). The CDR3 has 14 amino acids. V gave up 3 bases and J gave up 8 bases, with 13 bases separating them. CDR3 nucleotide sequence: TGTGCCAGCAGTTTTACGGGATTCACTGGGGAGCTGTTTTTT. It translates to CASSFTGFTGELFF.